Below are 22 T cell receptor beta chains sequenced from a single sample in a study of T cell responses to AZD1222 COVID-19 vaccine. The repertoire was sequenced with immunoSEQ multiplex PCR; TCRdb's copy has only in-frame clones and lacks some. The sample carries about 190,000 clones, about nine tenths recorded once. The sample in question was peripheral blood, obtained on day 0 of AZD1222 vaccination. The receptors were gathered from an adult in good health.

The chain has TRBV19 and TRBJ2-1, with 7 bases lining up with TRBD2. Germline V gene lookup returns CDR1 LNHDA and CDR2 SQIVND (reference sequence). V shed 8 bases and J 4 bases; nucleotides not matched to a gene: 14. The CDR3 runs to 16 residues. CDR3 region: CASSVSGTPFYNEQFF. The CDR3 DNA reads as TGTGCCAGTTCCGTGAGCGGGACGCCTTTTTACAATGAGCAGTTCTTC.

The chain links TRBV6-6 to TRBJ2-1, with 12 bases matching TRBD2. Germline values: CDR1 MNHNY, CDR2 SVGAGI (reference sequence). CDR3 size: 19 residues. V trimming: 5 bases; J trimming: 6 bases; junction bases outside the gene matches: 17. As DNA, the CDR3 is TGTGCCAGCAGTCGATACAGTGGGACTAGCGGGCTCCCCTCCAATGAGCAGTTCTTC. Encoded protein: CASSRYSGTSGLPSNEQFF.

The chain uses TRBV5-1 and TRBJ2-5; D might be TRBD1 (5 bases). This CDR3 spans 15 amino acids. The V end lost 0 bases, the J end lost 5 bases, and 14 bases lay between the germline ends. Per germline, CDR1 SGHRS and CDR2 YFSETQ. The CDR3 DNA reads TGCGCCAGCAGCTTGGGTACAGGCGCTTCGGAGACCCAGTACTTC. This encodes CASSLGTGASETQYF. The full variable domain, in which reference TRBV5-1 and TRBJ2-5 provide the parts outside the CDR3, is KAGVTQTPRYLIKTRGQQVTLSCSPISGHRSVSWYQQTPGQGLQFLFEYFSETQRNKGNFPGRFSGRQFSNSRSEMNVSTLELGDSALYLCASSLGTGASETQYFGPGTRLLVL.

The chain joins TRBV27 to TRBJ1-3; TRBD1 might be the D (5 bases). Trimming stripped 7 bases from V and 4 bases from J, with 23 bases between. CDR1 and CDR2 from the germline V gene are MNHEY and SMNVEV (reference sequence). The CDR3 consists of 17 residues. CDR3 nucleotide sequence: TGTGCCAGCACCTTAGGGGCAAACGGACCGATCGGAAACACCATATATTTT. Protein product: CASTLGANGPIGNTIYF.

The chain carries TRBV29-1 and TRBJ1-1; TRBD1 matches 8 bases. The CDR3 is 14 amino acids. CDR1 and CDR2 (germline): SQVTM, ANQGSEA. Trimming at V came to 7 bases and at J to 1 base, leaving 8 bases not matched to a gene. The CDR3 spells CSADRGGPNTEAFF. In nucleotides, the CDR3 is TGCAGCGCTGACAGGGGCGGCCCGAACACTGAAGCTTTCTTT.

In this sample, this clone turned up once. This chain uses TRBV28 with TRBJ1-5; no definite D call. The germline V gene encodes CDR1 MDHEN and CDR2 SYDVKM. This CDR3 contains 14 residues. Trimming removed 6 bases from V and 6 bases from J, with 15 bases in between. The CDR3 sequence is CASSSLSTSQPQHF. The DNA for the CDR3 is TGTGCCAGCAGCTCGCTCTCGACGAGTCAGCCCCAGCATTTT. The whole variable domain, filled in from reference TRBV28 and TRBJ1-5, reads DVKVTQSSRYLVKRTGEKVFLECVQDMDHENMFWYRQDPGLGLRLIYFSYDVKMKEKGDIPEGYSVSREKKERFSLILESASTNQTSMYLCASSSLSTSQPQHFGDGTRLSIL.

Points on this clone: At one boundary the junction diverges from the germline segment, which might be a read error. The gene calls are TRBV6-5 and TRBJ1-4, with 7 bases matching TRBD1. CDR1 is MNHEY, CDR2 SVGAGI, per germline. The CDR3 spans 13 residues. This chain's CDR3 is CAGRQGANEKLFF. CDR3 coding DNA: TGTGCCGGCAGACAGGGAGCGAATGAAAAACTGTTTTTT.

The V call is TRBV9, the J call TRBJ2-7; TRBD2 is a possible D gene (5 bases). Trimming took off 0 bases at V and 5 bases at J, with 15 bases between the two ends. The CDR3 totals 15 residues. CDR1 is SGDLS and CDR2 is YYNGEE in the germline V gene. The CDR3 loop reads CASSVVGSSANEQYF. CDR3 nucleotide sequence: TGTGCCAGCAGCGTAGTAGGTAGTAGCGCGAACGAGCAGTACTTC.

The chain uses TRBV14 and TRBJ2-1; 13 bases agree with TRBD2. This CDR3 is 19 amino acids long. Germline V gene data show CDR1 as SGHDN and CDR2 as FVKESK. The V segment lost 0 bases and the J segment 6 bases; nucleotides outside the gene matches: 11. CDR3 in DNA: TGTGCCAGCAGCCAAGATCTAGGACTAGCGGGAGCTGGGGGCAATGAGCAGTTCTTC. Protein product: CASSQDLGLAGAGGNEQFF.

This chain uses TRBV28 with TRBJ1-2, with D unresolved. Germline V gives CDR1 MDHEN, CDR2 SYDVKM. The CDR3 loop spans 12 amino acids. The V end lost 6 bases, the J end lost 7 bases, and 12 bases lay between the germline ends. The DNA of the CDR3 is TGTGCCAGCAGCACCCCCGTGGCTGGCTACACCTTC. Protein product: CASSTPVAGYTF.

The V and J genes are TRBV5-5 and TRBJ2-4; 7 nucleotides align to TRBD1. Trimming cost V 5 bases and J 6 bases; bases outside gene matches: 14. This CDR3 region has 16 residues. In germline, CDR1 is SGHKS, CDR2 YYEKEE (reference sequence). This CDR3 reads CASRGDSSRGGNIQYF. The CDR3 region has the DNA TGTGCCAGCAGGGGGGACAGCTCTCGGGGTGGAAACATTCAGTACTTC.

This chain connects TRBV27 to TRBJ2-5, with D maybe TRBD1 (5 bases). CDR1 MNHEY and CDR2 SMNVEV come from the germline V gene (reference sequence). V lost 2 bases to trimming and J lost 5 bases, with 12 bases between them. CDR3 length equals 14 residues. In nucleotides, the CDR3 is TGTGCCAGCAGTTTAATCCAGGGAAAGGAGACCCAGTACTTC. Amino acid sequence: CASSLIQGKETQYF.

The chain has TRBV5-1 and TRBJ1-2; possibly TRBD1 for D (5 bases). V lost 3 bases, J lost 2 bases, and 11 bases lay in between. This CDR3 has 14 residues. Germline V gene lookup returns CDR1 SGHRS and CDR2 YFSETQ. Here the CDR3 reads CASSSGRVNYGYTF. CDR3 coding DNA: TGCGCCAGCAGCTCCGGCAGGGTAAACTATGGCTACACCTTC. Drawing the rest from reference TRBV5-1 and TRBJ1-2, the complete variable domain is KAGVTQTPRYLIKTRGQQVTLSCSPISGHRSVSWYQQTPGQGLQFLFEYFSETQRNKGNFPGRFSGRQFSNSRSEMNVSTLELGDSALYLCASSSGRVNYGYTFGSGTRLTVV.

The chain carries TRBV29-1 and TRBJ2-2; perhaps TRBD1 as D (6 bases). From germline, CDR1 is SQVTM and CDR2 ANQGSEA. The CDR3 is 13 residues long. Deletions cut 4 bases from V and 1 base from J, with 7 bases between. CDR3 nucleotide sequence: TGCAGCGTTGGACAGGTGAACACCGGGGAGCTGTTTTTT. Translated: CSVGQVNTGELFF.

This rearrangement joins TRBV5-1 to TRBJ2-1; D gene unclear. The CDR3 loop spans 14 amino acids. The germline CDR1 and CDR2 sequences are SGHRS and YFSETQ. Trimming removed 2 bases at V and 6 bases at J, with 12 bases between. The CDR3 DNA is TGCGCCAGCAGCTTAGTGACCAGCCCCAATGAGCAGTTCTTC. It encodes CASSLVTSPNEQFF.

The V gene is TRBV5-1, the J gene TRBJ1-5; D ambiguous. Germline loops: CDR1 SGHRS, CDR2 YFSETQ. V lost 1 base to trimming and J lost 4 bases, with 15 bases between them. The CDR3 is made up of 16 amino acids. The CDR3 nucleotides read TGCGCCAGCAGCTTGTTACCGGCCGATAATAATCAGCCCCAGCATTTT. This translates into CASSLLPADNNQPQHF.

This rearrangement joins TRBV5-4 to TRBJ1-6; no firm D call. The V gene's germline CDR1 is SGHNT and CDR2 YYREEE (reference sequence). V gave up 0 bases and J gave up 9 bases, with 16 bases separating them. The CDR3 has 16 amino acids. CDR3 amino acids: CASSLAGGLAVSPLHF. CDR3 nucleotide sequence: TGTGCCAGCAGCTTGGCCGGCGGGCTTGCAGTTTCACCCCTCCACTTT.

The V call is TRBV5-1, the J call TRBJ2-7; 9 nucleotides agree with TRBD2. V trimming: 1 base; J trimming: 6 bases; junction bases outside the gene matches: 5. This CDR3 comprises 14 residues. Germline CDR1 is SGHRS and CDR2 is YFSETQ. The CDR3 is CASSLRLAESEQYF. In nucleotides, the CDR3 is TGCGCCAGCAGCTTGAGACTAGCGGAAAGCGAGCAGTACTTC.

The chain employs TRBV27 and TRBJ1-3, with D possibly matching TRBD1 (5 bases). The CDR3 length is 15 residues. V dropped 2 bases and J dropped 4 bases, with 12 bases sitting between them. Germline loops: CDR1 MNHEY, CDR2 SMNVEV (reference sequence). The CDR3 DNA is TGTGCCAGCAGTTTAACGGGGGTAGGAGGAAACACCATATATTTT. Translation: CASSLTGVGGNTIYF.

This chain joins TRBV3-1 (or the pseudogene TRBV3-2) and TRBJ2-5; D remains ambiguous. Trimming cost V 1 base and J 5 bases, with 14 bases left between them. CDR3 size: 15 residues. The V gene's germline CDR1 is LGHDT and CDR2 YNNKEL (reference sequence). The CDR3 sequence is CASSQADTRRETQYF. The CDR3, as DNA: TGTGCCAGCAGCCAAGCCGACACCAGACGGGAGACCCAGTACTTC.

The CDR3 region is CASSLPGLGSYEQYF. In nucleotides, the CDR3 is TGTGCCAGCAGTTTACCCGGACTAGGCTCCTACGAGCAGTACTTC. The chain links TRBV6-2 or TRBV6-3 to TRBJ2-7; 7 bases are shared with TRBD2. From germline, CDR1 is MNHEY and CDR2 SVGEGT. The CDR3 has 15 amino acids. With V trimmed by 4 bases and J by 0 bases, 6 bases remained unmatched.

This clone was detected once. The same CDR3 can be traced to other DNA sequences in this sample. The chain couples TRBV5-1 to TRBJ1-4; TRBD1 matches at 10 bases. The CDR3 sequence is 14 residues long. Germline V gene lookup returns CDR1 SGHRS and CDR2 YFSETQ. After removal of 4 bases from V and 8 bases from J, the junction contained 5 bases not matched to a gene. The chain's CDR3 is CASSPGTGAEKLFF. In DNA, the CDR3 is TGCGCCAGCAGCCCCGGGACAGGGGCGGAAAAACTGTTTTTT.